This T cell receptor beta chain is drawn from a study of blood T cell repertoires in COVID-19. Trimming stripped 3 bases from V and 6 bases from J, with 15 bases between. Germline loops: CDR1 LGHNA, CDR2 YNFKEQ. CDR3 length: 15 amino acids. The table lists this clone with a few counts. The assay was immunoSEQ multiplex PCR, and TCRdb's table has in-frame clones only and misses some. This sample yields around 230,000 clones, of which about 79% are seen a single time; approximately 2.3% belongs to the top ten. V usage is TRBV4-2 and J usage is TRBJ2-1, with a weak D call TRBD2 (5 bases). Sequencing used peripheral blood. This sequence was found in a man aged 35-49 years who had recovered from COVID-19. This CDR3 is CASSHGVARGNEQFF. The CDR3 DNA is TGTGCCAGCAGCCATGGTGTAGCGCGAGGCAATGAGCAGTTCTTC.